The 16 T cell receptor beta chains presented below share a single source sample, sequenced in a study of blood T cell repertoires in COVID-19. Method: immunoSEQ multiplex PCR; TCRdb's copy keeps in-frame clones and lacks some. The data hold about 120,000 clones, with 90% observed a single time. Sequenced: peripheral blood. Receptor source: a man aged 60 to 69 with COVID-19, enrolled during active disease.

The gene calls are TRBV12-3 or TRBV12-4 and TRBJ1-1; 10 bases are a match to TRBD1. V shed 6 bases and J 9 bases; nucleotides not matched to a gene: 7. The CDR3 extends over 13 amino acids. The CDR3 loop is CASSQTGGLKAFF. In DNA form, the CDR3 reads TGTGCCAGCAGCCAGACAGGGGGCTTGAAAGCTTTCTTT.

V gene TRBV6-5 combines with J gene TRBJ1-1; 8 nucleotides match TRBD1. The V gene's germline CDR1 is MNHEY and CDR2 SVGAGI. The CDR3 loop spans 14 amino acids. V lost 8 bases, J lost 4 bases, and 9 bases stayed unmatched. The DNA of the CDR3 is TGTGCCAGCGTCTCACAGGGGGGATCCACTGAAGCTTTCTTT. Residues: CASVSQGGSTEAFF.

The chain has TRBV5-6 and TRBJ2-5; a weak D match, TRBD1 (5 bases). The V gene's germline CDR1 is SGHDT and CDR2 YYEEEE. Trimming took 1 base from V and 2 from J, leaving 6 bases between them. CDR3 length equals 13 residues. CDR3 protein: CASSLNRQETQYF. The CDR3 DNA reads TGTGCCAGCAGCTTGAACAGGCAAGAGACCCAGTACTTC. Based on the CDR3 plus reference TRBV5-6 and TRBJ2-5, the full variable domain is DAGVTQSPTHLIKTRGQQVTLRCSPKSGHDTVSWYQQALGQGPQFIFQYYEEEERQRGNFPDRFSGHQFPNYSSELNVNALLLGDSALYLCASSLNRQETQYFGPGTRLLVL.

CDR3 nucleotide sequence: TGTGCCAGCAGCTCTAGCCTTCGGACAGGGACTTCGGAGACCCAGTACTTC. Its protein product is CASSSSLRTGTSETQYF. The chain combines TRBV5-4 with TRBJ2-5; 8 nucleotides match TRBD1. This CDR3 is built from 17 residues. The V segment lost 3 bases and the J segment 5 bases; nucleotides outside the gene matches: 15. The germline gives CDR1 SGHNT, CDR2 YYREEE (reference sequence).

This chain joins TRBV9 and TRBJ2-1; TRBD1 matches 8 bases. In germline, CDR1 is SGDLS, CDR2 YYNGEE. CDR3 length equals 13 residues. V shed 4 bases, J shed 6 bases, and the junction held 3 bases outside the gene matches. The CDR3 loop reads CASSSGQGNEQFF. The CDR3 DNA sequence: TGTGCCAGCAGCTCAGGACAGGGCAATGAGCAGTTCTTC.

This rearrangement joins TRBV29-1 to TRBJ1-1, with D unresolved. Trimming stripped 6 bases from V and 1 base from J, with 15 bases between. The germline V gene has CDR1 SQVTM and CDR2 ANQGSEA. The CDR3 length is 14 residues. The CDR3 DNA reads TGCAGCGTAACTTCCGGGAAAGGGAACACTGAAGCTTTCTTT. Translated, it gives CSVTSGKGNTEAFF.

The CDR3 loop reads CASRKGQGNEQFF. In DNA form, the CDR3 reads TGTGCCAGTAGGAAAGGACAGGGTAATGAGCAGTTCTTC. The chain recombines TRBV19 with TRBJ2-1; 8 bases match TRBD1. Per germline, CDR1 LNHDA and CDR2 SQIVND (reference sequence). The CDR3 is 13 amino acids. Trimming took 6 bases from V and 7 from J; bases not matched to a gene: 5. The whole variable domain, filled in from reference TRBV19 and TRBJ2-1, reads DGGITQSPKYLFRKEGQNVTLSCEQNLNHDAMYWYRQDPGQGLRLIYYSQIVNDFQKGDIAEGYSVSREKKESFPLTVTSAQKNPTAFYLCASRKGQGNEQFFGPGTRLTVL.

This chain joins TRBV11-3 and TRBJ2-1; 10 bases fit TRBD1. Looked up from germline, CDR1 is SGHNT and CDR2 is YENEEA. The CDR3 has 15 amino acids. The V segment lost 4 bases and the J segment 5 bases; nucleotides outside the gene matches: 5. The CDR3 coding sequence is TGTGCCAGCAGCTCCCGGGACAGGGGCCACAATGAGCAGTTCTTC. Its translation: CASSSRDRGHNEQFF.

This clone has more than one count but fewer than ten. The rearrangement links TRBV12-3 or TRBV12-4 to TRBJ2-1, with a weak D call TRBD1 (5 bases). V was shortened by 5 bases and J by 9 bases, with 8 bases between the two germline ends. The CDR3 is made up of 11 amino acids. In nucleotides, the CDR3 is TGTGCCAGCAGTCCCAGGGCTGAGCAGTTCTTC. Protein: CASSPRAEQFF.

CDR3 sequence: CASSPSGLHEQYF. Here the CDR3 DNA reads TGTGCCAGTAGCCCTAGCGGTCTCCACGAGCAGTACTTC. This chain connects TRBV19 to TRBJ2-7; 7 nucleotides align to TRBD2. The CDR3 sequence is 13 residues long. The trim removed 6 bases at V and 5 bases at J, leaving 7 bases unmatched. The germline gives CDR1 LNHDA, CDR2 SQIVND (reference sequence).

The V and J genes are TRBV18 and TRBJ2-3; tentatively, D is TRBD2 (5 bases). CDR1 and CDR2 (germline): KGHSH, LQKENI. The V end lost 2 bases, the J end lost 3 bases, and 15 bases lay between the germline ends. The CDR3 has 16 amino acids. The CDR3 loop is CASSPFSSLGTDTQYF. CDR3 in DNA: TGTGCCAGCTCACCATTTTCTAGCCTGGGTACAGATACGCAGTATTTT.

The chain has TRBV4-1 and TRBJ2-2; D is ambiguous. The length of the CDR3 is 16 residues. Trimming took 0 bases from V and 4 from J, leaving 12 bases between them. Germline V gene sequence: CDR1 MGHRA, CDR2 YSYEKL. CDR3 region: CASSQEPSETTGELFF. CDR3 DNA: TGCGCCAGCAGCCAAGAGCCGAGCGAGACCACCGGGGAGCTGTTTTTT.

The chain is built from TRBV29-1 and TRBJ2-1, with 9 positions matching TRBD2. V shed 8 bases, J shed 3 bases, and the junction held 5 bases outside the gene matches. The V gene's germline CDR1 is SQVTM and CDR2 ANQGSEA. The CDR3 runs to 13 residues. CDR3: CSLPTSGYNEQFF. In DNA, the CDR3 is TGCAGCCTCCCGACTAGCGGCTACAATGAGCAGTTCTTC.

The genes are TRBV9 and TRBJ2-1; the D gene is possibly TRBD2 (6 bases). This CDR3 comprises 13 residues. Trimming took 4 bases from V and 10 from J, leaving 15 bases between them. The germline CDR1 and CDR2 sequences are SGDLS and YYNGEE. The CDR3 sequence: CASSPRAGREQFF. In DNA, the CDR3 is TGTGCCAGCAGCCCCCGGGCGGGGAGAGAGCAGTTCTTC. Together with reference TRBV9 and TRBJ2-1, the CDR3 gives the full variable domain: DSGVTQTPKHLITATGQRVTLRCSPRSGDLSVYWYQQSLDQGLQFLIQYYNGEERAKGNILERFSAQQFPDLHSELNLSSLELGDSALYFCASSPRAGREQFFGPGTRLTVL.

The sample holds a few counts of this clone. This chain uses TRBV6-4 with TRBJ2-2, with D possibly being TRBD1 (6 bases). CDR3 size: 14 residues. Trimming pared 5 bases from V and 4 bases from J, leaving 11 bases between. Per the germline V gene, CDR1 is MRHNA and CDR2 is SNTAGT. CDR3 in amino acids: CASSRLQGTGELFF. The CDR3 coding sequence is TGTGCCAGCAGTCGCCTACAGGGCACCGGGGAGCTGTTTTTT.

The chain recombines TRBV30 with TRBJ1-1; 11 bases are shared with TRBD1. Trimming cost V 3 bases and J 8 bases; bases outside gene matches: 11. Germline V gives CDR1 GTSNPN, CDR2 SVGIG (reference sequence). The CDR3 runs 15 residues. CDR3 in DNA: TGTGCCTGGAGGGACAGGGGGCGCCTGAAGGAAGAAGCTTTCTTT. Translated: CAWRDRGRLKEEAFF.